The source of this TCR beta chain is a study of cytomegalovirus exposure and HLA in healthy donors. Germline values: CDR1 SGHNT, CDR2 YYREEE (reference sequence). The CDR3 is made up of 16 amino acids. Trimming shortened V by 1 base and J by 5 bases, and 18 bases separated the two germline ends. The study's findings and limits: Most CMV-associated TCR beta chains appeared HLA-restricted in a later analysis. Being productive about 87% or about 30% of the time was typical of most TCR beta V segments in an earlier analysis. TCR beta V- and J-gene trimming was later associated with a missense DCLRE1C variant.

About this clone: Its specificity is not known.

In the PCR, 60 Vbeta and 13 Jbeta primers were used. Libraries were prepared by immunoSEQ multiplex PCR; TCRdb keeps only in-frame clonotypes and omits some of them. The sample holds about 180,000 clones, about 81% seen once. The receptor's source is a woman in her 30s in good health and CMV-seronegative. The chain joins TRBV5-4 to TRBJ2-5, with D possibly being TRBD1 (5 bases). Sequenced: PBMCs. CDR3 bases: TGTGCCAGCAGCTTGACTTTCTCTCAGGGCCCGGAGACCCAGTACTTC. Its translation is CASSLTFSQGPETQYF.